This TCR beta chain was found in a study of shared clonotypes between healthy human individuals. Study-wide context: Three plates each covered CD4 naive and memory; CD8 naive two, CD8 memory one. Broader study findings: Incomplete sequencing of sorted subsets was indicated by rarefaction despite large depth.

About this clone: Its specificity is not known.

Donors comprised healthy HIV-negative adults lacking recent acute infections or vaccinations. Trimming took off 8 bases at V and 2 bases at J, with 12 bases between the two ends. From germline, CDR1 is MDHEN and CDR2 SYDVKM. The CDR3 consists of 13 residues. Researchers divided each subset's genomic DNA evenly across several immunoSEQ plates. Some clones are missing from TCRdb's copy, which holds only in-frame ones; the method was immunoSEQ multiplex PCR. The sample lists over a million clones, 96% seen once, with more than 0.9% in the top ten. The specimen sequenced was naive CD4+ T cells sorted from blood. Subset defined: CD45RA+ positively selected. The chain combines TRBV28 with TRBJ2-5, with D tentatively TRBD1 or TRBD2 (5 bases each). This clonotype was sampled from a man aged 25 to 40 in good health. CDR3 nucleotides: TGTGCCAGCTTGGGACGGACTCAAGAGACCCAGTACTTC. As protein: CASLGRTQETQYF.